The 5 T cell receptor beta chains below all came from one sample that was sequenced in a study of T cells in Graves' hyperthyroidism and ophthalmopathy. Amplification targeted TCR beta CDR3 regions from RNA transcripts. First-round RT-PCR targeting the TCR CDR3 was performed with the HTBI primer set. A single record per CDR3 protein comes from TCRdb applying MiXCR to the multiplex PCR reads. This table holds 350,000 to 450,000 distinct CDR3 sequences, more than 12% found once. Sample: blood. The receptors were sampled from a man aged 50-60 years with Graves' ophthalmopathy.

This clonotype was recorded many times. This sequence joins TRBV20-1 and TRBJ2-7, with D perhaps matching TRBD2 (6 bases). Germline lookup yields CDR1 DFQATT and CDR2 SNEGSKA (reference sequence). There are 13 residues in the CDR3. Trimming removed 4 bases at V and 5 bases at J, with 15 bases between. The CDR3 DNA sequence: TGCAGTGCTAAAATTCCGGCGGGGCACGAGCAGTACTTC. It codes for CSAKIPAGHEQYF.

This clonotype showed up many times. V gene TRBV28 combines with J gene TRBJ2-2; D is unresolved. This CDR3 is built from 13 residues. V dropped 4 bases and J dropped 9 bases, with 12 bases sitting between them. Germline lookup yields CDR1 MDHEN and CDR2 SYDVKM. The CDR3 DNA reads TGTGCCAGCAGTTCAACGTCTTTGTGGGAGCTGTTTTTT. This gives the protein CASSSTSLWELFF.

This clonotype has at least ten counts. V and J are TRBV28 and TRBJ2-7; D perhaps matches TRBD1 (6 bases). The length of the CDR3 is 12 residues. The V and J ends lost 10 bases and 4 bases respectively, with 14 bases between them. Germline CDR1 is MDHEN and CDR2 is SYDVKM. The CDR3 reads CAIQGSGYEQYF. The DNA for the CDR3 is TGTGCCATCCAGGGGTCGGGGTACGAGCAGTACTTC.

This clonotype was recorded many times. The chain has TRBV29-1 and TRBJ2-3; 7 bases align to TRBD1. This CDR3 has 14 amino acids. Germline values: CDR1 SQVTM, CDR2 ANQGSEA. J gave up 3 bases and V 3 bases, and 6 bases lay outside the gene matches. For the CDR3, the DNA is TGCAGCGTTGACGACAGGGAAGCGACAGATACGCAGTATTTT. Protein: CSVDDREATDTQYF.

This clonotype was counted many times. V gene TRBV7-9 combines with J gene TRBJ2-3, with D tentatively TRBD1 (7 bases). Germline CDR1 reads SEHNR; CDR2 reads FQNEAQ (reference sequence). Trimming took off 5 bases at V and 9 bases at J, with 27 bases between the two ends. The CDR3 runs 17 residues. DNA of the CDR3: TGTGCCAGCAGCCCCCCCAGGGGGACAACTCTAGCGTTGACGCAGTATTTT. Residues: CASSPPRGTTLALTQYF.